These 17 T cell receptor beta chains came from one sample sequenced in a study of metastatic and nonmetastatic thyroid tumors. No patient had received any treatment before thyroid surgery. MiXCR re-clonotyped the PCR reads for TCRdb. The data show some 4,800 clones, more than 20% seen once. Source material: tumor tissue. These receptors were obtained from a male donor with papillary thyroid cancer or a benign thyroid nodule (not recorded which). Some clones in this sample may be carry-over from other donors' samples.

The CDR3 loop is CSATLGERASYEQYF. The CDR3 bases are TGCAGTGCTACCCTAGGGGAACGGGCATCCTACGAGCAGTACTTC. The gene calls are TRBV20-1 and TRBJ2-7; the D gene is possibly TRBD1 (5 bases). This CDR3 contains 15 residues. CDR1 and CDR2 (germline): DFQATT, SNEGSKA (reference sequence). V lost 4 bases, J lost 1 base, and 17 bases lay in between.

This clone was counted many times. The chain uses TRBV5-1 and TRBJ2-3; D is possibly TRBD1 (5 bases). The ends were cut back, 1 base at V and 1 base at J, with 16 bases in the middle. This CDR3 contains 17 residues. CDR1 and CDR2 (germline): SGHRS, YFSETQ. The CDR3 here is CASSLSQGTIGTDTQYF. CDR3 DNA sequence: TGCGCCAGCAGCTTGAGTCAGGGCACCATAGGCACAGATACGCAGTATTTT.

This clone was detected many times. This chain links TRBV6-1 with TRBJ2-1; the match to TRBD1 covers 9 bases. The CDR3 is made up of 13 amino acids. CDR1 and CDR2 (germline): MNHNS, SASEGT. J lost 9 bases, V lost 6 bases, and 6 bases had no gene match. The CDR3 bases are TGTGCCAGCAGCCAACAGGGGGCGGGTGAGCAGTTCTTC. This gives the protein CASSQQGAGEQFF.

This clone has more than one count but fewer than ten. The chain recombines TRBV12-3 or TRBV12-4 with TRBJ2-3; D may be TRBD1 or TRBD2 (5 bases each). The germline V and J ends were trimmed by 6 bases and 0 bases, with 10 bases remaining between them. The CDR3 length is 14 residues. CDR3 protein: CASRPGPSTDTQYF. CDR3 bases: TGTGCCAGCAGACCGGGACCAAGCACAGATACGCAGTATTTT.

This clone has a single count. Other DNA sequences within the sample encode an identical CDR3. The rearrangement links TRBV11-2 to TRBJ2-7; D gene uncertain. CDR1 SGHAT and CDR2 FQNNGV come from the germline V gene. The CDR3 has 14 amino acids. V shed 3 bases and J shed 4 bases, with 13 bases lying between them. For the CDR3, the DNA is TGTGCCAGCAGCTTTTGGCTGGGCCCATACGAGCAGTACTTC. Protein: CASSFWLGPYEQYF. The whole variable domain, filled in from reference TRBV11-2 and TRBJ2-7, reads EAGVAQSPRYKIIEKRQSVAFWCNPISGHATLYWYQQILGQGPKLLIQFQNNGVVDDSQLPKDRFSAERLKGVDSTLKIQPAKLEDSAVYLCASSFWLGPYEQYFGPGTRLTVT.

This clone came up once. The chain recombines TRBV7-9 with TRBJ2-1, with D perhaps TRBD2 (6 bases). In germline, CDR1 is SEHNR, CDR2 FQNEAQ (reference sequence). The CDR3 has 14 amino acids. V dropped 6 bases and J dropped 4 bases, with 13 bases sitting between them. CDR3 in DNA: TGTGCCAGCAGTAGCGGACATAAATACAATGAGCAGTTCTTC. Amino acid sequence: CASSSGHKYNEQFF.

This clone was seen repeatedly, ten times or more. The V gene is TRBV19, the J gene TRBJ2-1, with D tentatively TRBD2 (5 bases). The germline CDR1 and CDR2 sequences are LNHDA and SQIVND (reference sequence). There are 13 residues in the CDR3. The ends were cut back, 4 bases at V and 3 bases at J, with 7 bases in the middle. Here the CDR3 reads CASSKLVYNEQFF. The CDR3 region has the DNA TGTGCCAGTAGTAAACTAGTCTACAATGAGCAGTTCTTC. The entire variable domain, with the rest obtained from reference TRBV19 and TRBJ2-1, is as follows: DGGITQSPKYLFRKEGQNVTLSCEQNLNHDAMYWYRQDPGQGLRLIYYSQIVNDFQKGDIAEGYSVSREKKESFPLTVTSAQKNPTAFYLCASSKLVYNEQFFGPGTRLTVL.

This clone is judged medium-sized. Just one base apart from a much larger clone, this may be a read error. CDR3 nucleotide sequence: TGTGCCACCAGGGCCCGTACCACAGATACGCAGTATTTT. This codes for CATRARTTDTQYF. The chain is built from TRBV12-3 or TRBV12-4 and TRBJ2-3; possibly TRBD1 for D (5 bases). The CDR3 spans 13 residues. Trimming stripped 10 bases from V and 2 bases from J, with 13 bases between.

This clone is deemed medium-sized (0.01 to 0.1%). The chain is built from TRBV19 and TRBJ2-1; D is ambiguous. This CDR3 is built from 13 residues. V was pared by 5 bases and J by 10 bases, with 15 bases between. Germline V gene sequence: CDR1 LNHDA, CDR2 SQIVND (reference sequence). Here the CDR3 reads CASSPRTLGEQFF. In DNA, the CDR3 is TGTGCCAGTAGTCCCCGAACCCTCGGGGAGCAGTTCTTC.

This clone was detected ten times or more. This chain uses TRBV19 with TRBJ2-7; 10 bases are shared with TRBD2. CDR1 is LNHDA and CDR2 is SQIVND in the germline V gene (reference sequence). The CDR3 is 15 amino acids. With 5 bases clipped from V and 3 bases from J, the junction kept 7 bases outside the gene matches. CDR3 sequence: CASSPLAGVVYEQYF. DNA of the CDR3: TGTGCCAGTAGTCCCCTAGCGGGAGTCGTCTACGAGCAGTACTTC. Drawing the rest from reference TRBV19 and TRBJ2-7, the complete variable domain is DGGITQSPKYLFRKEGQNVTLSCEQNLNHDAMYWYRQDPGQGLRLIYYSQIVNDFQKGDIAEGYSVSREKKESFPLTVTSAQKNPTAFYLCASSPLAGVVYEQYFGPGTRLTVT.

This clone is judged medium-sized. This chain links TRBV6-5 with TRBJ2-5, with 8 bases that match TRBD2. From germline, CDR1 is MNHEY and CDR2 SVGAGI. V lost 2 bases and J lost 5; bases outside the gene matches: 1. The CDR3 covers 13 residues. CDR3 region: CASSYRGRETQYF. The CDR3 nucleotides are TGTGCCAGCAGTTACCGCGGGAGGGAGACCCAGTACTTC.

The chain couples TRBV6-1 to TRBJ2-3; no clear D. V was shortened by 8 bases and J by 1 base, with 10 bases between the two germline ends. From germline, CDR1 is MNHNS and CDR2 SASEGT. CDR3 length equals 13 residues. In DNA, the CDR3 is TGTGCCAGCGCCCTCCTAGGCACAGATACGCAGTATTTT. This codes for CASALLGTDTQYF.

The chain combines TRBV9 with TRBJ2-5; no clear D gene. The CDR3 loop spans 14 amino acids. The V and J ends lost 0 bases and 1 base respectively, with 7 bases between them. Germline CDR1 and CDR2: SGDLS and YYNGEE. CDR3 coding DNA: TGTGCCAGCAGCGTAGAACAGATCCAAGAGACCCAGTACTTC. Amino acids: CASSVEQIQETQYF.

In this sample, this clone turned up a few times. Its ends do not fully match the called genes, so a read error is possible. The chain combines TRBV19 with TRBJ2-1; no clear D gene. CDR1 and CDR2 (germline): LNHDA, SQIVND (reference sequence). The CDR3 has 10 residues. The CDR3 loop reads CASMGNGQFF. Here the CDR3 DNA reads TGTGCATCCATGGGCAATGGGCAGTTCTTC.

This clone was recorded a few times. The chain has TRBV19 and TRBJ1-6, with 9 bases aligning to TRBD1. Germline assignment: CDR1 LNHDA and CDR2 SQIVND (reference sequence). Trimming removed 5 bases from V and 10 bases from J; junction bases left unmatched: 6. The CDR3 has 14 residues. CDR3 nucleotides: TGTGCCAGTAGTCAGGACAGGGGAGGGTCACCCCTCCACTTT. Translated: CASSQDRGGSPLHF.

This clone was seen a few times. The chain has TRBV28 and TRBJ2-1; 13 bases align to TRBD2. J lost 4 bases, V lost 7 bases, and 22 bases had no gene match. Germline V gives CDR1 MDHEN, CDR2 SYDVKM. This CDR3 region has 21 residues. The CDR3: CASNPPSMGLAGSKLYNEQFF. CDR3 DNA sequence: TGTGCCAGCAACCCTCCATCTATGGGACTAGCGGGGAGTAAACTATACAATGAGCAGTTCTTC. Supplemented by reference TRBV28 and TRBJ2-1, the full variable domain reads DVKVTQSSRYLVKRTGEKVFLECVQDMDHENMFWYRQDPGLGLRLIYFSYDVKMKEKGDIPEGYSVSREKKERFSLILESASTNQTSMYLCASNPPSMGLAGSKLYNEQFFGPGTRLTVL.

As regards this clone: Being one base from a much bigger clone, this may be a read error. The chain's CDR3 is CASIRLAGSTDTQYF. The CDR3 DNA follows: TGTGCCAGCATAAGACTAGCGGGGAGCACAGATACGCAGTATTTT. The rearrangement uses TRBV27 and TRBJ2-3; TRBD2 agrees at 11 bases. J was trimmed by 0 bases and V by 7 bases; bases with no gene match: 3. Germline loops: CDR1 MNHEY, CDR2 SMNVEV (reference sequence). The CDR3 consists of 15 residues.